Listed below are T cell receptor beta chains from one sample, sequenced in a study of beta chain features in type 1 diabetes. Produced via immunoSEQ multiplex PCR; TCRdb's table is partial and in-frame only. The sample has about 410,000 clones; roughly 14% are singletons. Material: naive CD4+ T cells from blood. The receptors come from a man aged 30 to 45 in good health. The CDR3 runs from the conserved cysteine through the conserved F or W. D genes are given only for firm matches.

j_gene,d_gene,v_gene,len,CDR3aa
TRBJ1-5,NA,TRBV6-6,13,CATTDQGYQPQHF
TRBJ2-3,NA,TRBV18,13,CASSPRPTDTQYF
TRBJ2-1,TRBD2,TRBV19,15,CASSGLAGGYNEQFF
TRBJ2-1,TRBD1,TRBV5-4,17,CASSLAGAGTDNNEQFF
TRBJ1-2,NA,TRBV30,13,CAWSHGPNYGYTF
TRBJ2-3,NA,TRBV9,15,CASSVALADTDTQYF
TRBJ2-5,NA,TRBV7-2,14,CASSSDSPLETQYF
TRBJ1-1,TRBD1,TRBV29-1,13,CSVEGDRVTEAFF
TRBJ2-7,TRBD2,TRBV10-3,17,CAISESGSSGGRYEQYF
TRBJ2-5,TRBD2,TRBV12-5,14,CASGRGTSAETQYF
TRBJ2-2,TRBD2,TRBV7-2,14,CACSGTRDTGELFF
TRBJ2-3,NA,TRBV7-2,15,CASSLALASGDTQYF
TRBJ2-7,NA,TRBV4-3,13,CASSQVLSYEQYF
TRBJ2-3,TRBD2,TRBV7-2,15,CASSTRLAGTDTQYF
TRBJ2-2,TRBD1,TRBV5-4,15,CASSRRSQGSGELFF
TRBJ2-4,TRBD2,TRBV5-1,15,CASSLIGLGKNIQYF
TRBJ2-5,TRBD2,TRBV7-2,15,CASSLSGGAAETQYF
TRBJ2-7,NA,TRBV6-6,15,CASSRPEGRSYEQYF
TRBJ2-5,NA,TRBV4-1,15,CASSLTGLKQETQYF
TRBJ1-6,TRBD1,TRBV18,14,CASSPGTENSPLHF
TRBJ2-5,NA,TRBV7-2,15,CASSLAARGAETQYF
TRBJ1-1,NA,TRBV29-1,13,CSVETGLNTEAFF
TRBJ2-7,TRBD2,TRBV7-2,16,CASSLDSGGTHYEQYF
TRBJ2-5,NA,TRBV13,14,CASSPLGGKETQYF
TRBJ1-1,TRBD1,TRBV14,16,CASSTRTGLGNTEAFF
TRBJ2-1,NA,TRBV30,10,CAWSGSEQFF
TRBJ2-1,NA,TRBV9,16,CASSVGIGGVENEQFF
TRBJ2-3,TRBD2,TRBV7-9,16,CASSLRLAGDTDTQYF
TRBJ1-3,NA,TRBV13,12,CASSFGGNTIYF
TRBJ2-7,NA,TRBV7-2,15,CASSLTTYSSYEQYF
TRBJ2-1,NA,TRBV25-1,12,CASSEWDNEQFF
TRBJ2-3,NA,TRBV5-4,13,CASSLPGTDTQYF
TRBJ2-7,TRBD2,TRBV2,14,CASRPGTSGYEQYF
TRBJ2-4,NA,TRBV5-4,16,CASSLGASLAKNIQYF
TRBJ1-2,NA,TRBV25-1,12,CASSEPVYGYTF
TRBJ2-3,TRBD2,TRBV28,18,CASSLLPGSGRVGDTQYF
TRBJ2-7,TRBD1,TRBV20-1,11,CSAATGNEQYF
TRBJ2-5,NA,TRBV7-9,12,CASSLLPETQYF
TRBJ1-1,NA,TRBV7-9,12,CASSLWSGGAFF